The 7 T cell receptor beta chains listed next were all sequenced from one sample in a study of T-cell memory formation after mild COVID-19. MiXCR was run by TCRdb on the 5' RACE reads, yielding one entry per CDR3 protein. The profile covers 300,000 to 400,000 distinct CDR3 sequences, with around a sixth appearing a single time and 20% to 25% taken by the ten largest. Material for sequencing was PBMCs or a T cell subset sorted from them (not recorded which). The receptors originated from a man aged 18 to 35 who had mild COVID-19 (a few samples of this study predate the infection). Cell type and time point are not known.

V gene TRBV27 combines with J gene TRBJ1-1; D possibly corresponds to TRBD1 (5 bases). CDR1 and CDR2 (germline): MNHEY, SMNVEV (reference sequence). The CDR3 consists of 14 residues. The V gene lost 1 base and the J gene lost 6 bases, with 12 bases spanning the gap. CDR3 nucleotides: TGTGCCAGCAGTTTATACGCAGGGTACGCTGAAGCTTTCTTT. It encodes CASSLYAGYAEAFF.

This chain links TRBV4-2 with TRBJ1-5, with 7 bases identical to TRBD1. The germline gives CDR1 LGHNA, CDR2 YNFKEQ. The trim removed 0 bases at V and 5 bases at J, leaving 7 bases unmatched. The CDR3 contains 16 residues. CDR3 protein: CASSQDRQGGHQPQHF. Written as DNA, the CDR3 is TGTGCCAGCAGCCAAGATAGACAGGGTGGCCATCAGCCCCAGCATTTT.

This clonotype was counted a single time. Given a much more abundant clone one base away, this may be a read error. This chain joins TRBV6-5 and TRBJ1-1, with 10 bases matching TRBD1. The germline gives CDR1 MNHEY, CDR2 SVGAGI. The CDR3 consists of 15 residues. J was trimmed by 2 bases and V by 5 bases; bases with no gene match: 5. The CDR3 reads CASSETGGNNTEAFF. The CDR3 bases are TGTGCCAGCAGTGAGACAGGGGGCAATAACACTGAAGCTTTCTTT.

The CDR3 loop reads CASSQAFRFSGNTIYF. The CDR3 DNA sequence: TGTGCCAGCAGCCAAGCTTTCAGGTTCTCTGGAAACACCATATATTTT. This chain joins TRBV14 and TRBJ1-3; no firm D call. The V end lost 1 base, the J end lost 0 bases, and 10 bases lay between the germline ends. The CDR3 length is 16 residues. CDR1 and CDR2 from the germline V gene are SGHDN and FVKESK.

V gene TRBV6-1 combines with J gene TRBJ1-5; D is ambiguous. The V end lost 10 bases, the J end lost 7 bases, and 5 bases lay between the germline ends. Germline CDR1 MNHNS, CDR2 SASEGT. This CDR3 comprises 9 residues. The CDR3 is CAIGQPQHF. DNA for the CDR3: TGTGCCATCGGCCAGCCCCAGCATTTT.

This clonotype was recorded a few times. This chain connects TRBV9 to TRBJ2-5; D possibly corresponds to TRBD2 (5 bases). The germline gives CDR1 SGDLS, CDR2 YYNGEE. The CDR3 spans 16 residues. Trimming cost V 2 bases and J 0 bases, with 14 bases left between them. The CDR3 DNA follows: TGTGCCAGCAGCGTCGGAGGCGACGTGTACCAAGAGACCCAGTACTTC. Translated, it gives CASSVGGDVYQETQYF.

This chain connects TRBV12-5 to TRBJ2-7; D may be TRBD2 (5 bases). Trimming took off 7 bases at V and 1 base at J, with 11 bases between the two ends. Germline lookup yields CDR1 LGHNT and CDR2 FRNRAP. The length of the CDR3 is 13 residues. In DNA form, the CDR3 reads TGTGCTAGTGCCTTGGGGAGTTCCTACGAGCAGTACTTC. Translating gives CASALGSSYEQYF.